This T cell receptor (beta chain) appears in the sequencing data of a study of T cell responses to AZD1222 COVID-19 vaccine. In the study overall: Second-dose intervals near 4 or 12 weeks were combined. Study results and limitations: Repertoire samples came only from after the peak T cell response.

The V gene's germline CDR1 is MNHEY and CDR2 SVGAGI. CDR3 length: 13 residues. The J segment lost 5 bases and the V segment lost 8 bases, leaving 4 bases of the junction unmatched. For this clone: Its antigen is currently unknown.

Measured with immunoSEQ multiplex PCR; TCRdb has only the in-frame clones, and not every one. Among 90,000 to 130,000 clones listed, about nine tenths were seen once. This chain uses TRBV6-5 with TRBJ2-5; 11 bases align to TRBD1. The sequenced sample was peripheral blood, obtained on day 0 of AZD1222 vaccination. The receptor was isolated from an adult in good health. The CDR3 nucleotides are TGTGCCAGCTTAGGGACAGGGGGTGAGACCCAGTACTTC. Protein: CASLGTGGETQYF.